Sequencing of this T cell receptor (beta chain) was carried out in a study of blood T cells in healthy people across ages. The authors ran a second PCR of roughly 6 to 11 cycles using a sample-barcoded 5' primer and a J-beta primer mix. TCRdb itself ran the 5' RACE reads through MiXCR, one entry per CDR3 protein. Of about 650,000 distinct CDR3 sequences in the sample, about 30% are singletons; the top ten hold less than 20%. Germline lookup yields CDR1 SGHRS and CDR2 YFSETQ. V was shortened by 2 bases and J by 0 bases, with 15 bases between the two germline ends. The CDR3 sequence is 18 residues long. This clonotype occurred once.

Sequenced input: blood. This clonotype originated in a woman over 75 in good health. V and J are TRBV5-1 and TRBJ2-6, with a possible D match to TRBD2 (6 bases). CDR3 region: CASSFKRDSNSGANVLTF. The CDR3 coding sequence is TGCGCCAGCAGCTTTAAACGGGACTCTAACTCTGGGGCCAACGTCCTGACTTTC. Complete variable domain (other parts from reference TRBV5-1 and TRBJ2-6): KAGVTQTPRYLIKTRGQQVTLSCSPISGHRSVSWYQQTPGQGLQFLFEYFSETQRNKGNFPGRFSGRQFSNSRSEMNVSTLELGDSALYLCASSFKRDSNSGANVLTFGAGSRLTVL.